The 28 T cell receptor beta chains listed next were all sequenced from one sample in a study of T cells in Graves' hyperthyroidism and ophthalmopathy (dated by TCRdb to the late 2010s). The method was multiplex PCR. Sequenced using an Illumina HiSeq 2000. Amplification of TCR beta CDR3 regions was carried out from RNA transcripts. A first-round RT-PCR of the TCR CDR3 used the HTBI primer set with the Qiagen OneStep RT-PCR kit. The public reads were reprocessed in TCRdb via fastp at Q25 and MiXCR, keeping in-frame beta chains. When rows share a CDR3 protein, they turn into one entry using the most common DNA and genes. The sample table records some 500,000 distinct CDR3 sequences; around a quarter of these occur just once. The ten most abundant clones make up approximately 10% of the sample. Input material: blood. The receptors come from a woman between 25 and 40 years old with Graves' ophthalmopathy.

This rearrangement joins TRBV6-1 to TRBJ2-7; no clear D gene. The germline V gene encodes CDR1 MNHNS and CDR2 SASEGT. V shed 7 bases and J shed 3 bases, with 13 bases lying between them. The CDR3 loop spans 13 amino acids. The CDR3, as DNA: TGTGCCAGCAAAGTAAGACAAGACTACGAGCAGTACTTC. This encodes CASKVRQDYEQYF.

This clonotype was found many times. The rearrangement joins TRBV6-5 to TRBJ2-7; no reliable D call. The V and J ends lost 3 bases and 2 bases respectively, with 5 bases between them. The CDR3 extends over 12 amino acids. The germline gives CDR1 MNHEY, CDR2 SVGAGI. CDR3 loop: CASSYGPYEQYF. Here the CDR3 DNA reads TGTGCCAGCAGTTATGGGCCCTACGAGCAGTACTTC.

There are many counts of this clonotype. The chain carries TRBV29-1 and TRBJ1-5; tentatively, D is TRBD1 (5 bases). Germline CDR1 reads SQVTM; CDR2 reads ANQGSEA. The CDR3 is 14 amino acids. The V end lost 7 bases, the J end lost 5 bases, and 18 bases lay between the germline ends. DNA for the CDR3: TGCAGCGCCCCGTCGGGACTCGTCGATCAGCCCCAGCATTTT. Translating it yields CSAPSGLVDQPQHF.

In this sample, this clonotype turned up a few times. The genes are TRBV2 and TRBJ2-1, with a possible D match to TRBD2 (5 bases). V was cut by 4 bases and J by 5 bases, with 15 bases left in between. From germline, CDR1 is SNHLY and CDR2 FYNNEI. The CDR3 is 15 amino acids. The CDR3 coding sequence is TGTGCCAGCAGTGTGGCGGGCGCAAGTCACAATGAGCAGTTCTTC. Amino acid sequence: CASSVAGASHNEQFF. Using reference TRBV2 and TRBJ2-1 for the parts outside the CDR3, the full variable domain is EPEVTQTPSHQVTQMGQEVILRCVPISNHLYFYWYRQILGQKVEFLVSFYNNEISEKSEIFDDQFSVERPDGSNFTLKIRSTKLEDSAMYFCASSVAGASHNEQFFGPGTRLTVL.

The gene calls are TRBV6-1 and TRBJ2-5; D perhaps matches TRBD1 (6 bases). Per germline, CDR1 MNHNS and CDR2 SASEGT. V lost 7 bases and J lost 0, with 18 bases in between. This CDR3 contains 16 residues. CDR3 bases: TGTGCCAGCAACAACATCCCGGGACACCACCAAGAGACCCAGTACTTC. Its protein is CASNNIPGHHQETQYF.

The chain recombines TRBV11-2 with TRBJ1-2; D may be TRBD1 (6 bases). CDR3 length: 14 amino acids. V lost 5 bases to trimming and J lost 4 bases, with 14 bases between them. The germline V gene has CDR1 SGHAT and CDR2 FQNNGV. The CDR3 here is CASSPDRSSYGYTF. CDR3 nucleotide sequence: TGTGCCAGCAGCCCCGACAGGAGCTCCTATGGCTACACCTTC.

This clonotype was recorded a few times. J is TRBJ2-2 and V is TRBV14; 7 bases match TRBD2. Per germline, CDR1 SGHDN and CDR2 FVKESK. V gave up 0 bases and J gave up 6 bases; unmatched junction bases: 4. The CDR3 is 15 amino acids. The CDR3 DNA sequence: TGTGCCAGCAGCCAAGATTGGGGGGGACCCGGGGAGCTGTTTTTT. Residues: CASSQDWGGPGELFF.

This chain connects TRBV11-2 to TRBJ2-7; D possibly uses TRBD1 or TRBD2 (5 bases each). The V and J ends lost 5 bases and 5 bases respectively, with 19 bases between them. Germline V lookup: CDR1 SGHAT, CDR2 FQNNGV. The CDR3 is 15 amino acids. The CDR3 region has the DNA TGTGCCAGCAGCACCCCCGGGACCAGGCCCCACGAGCAGTACTTC. It is translated as CASSTPGTRPHEQYF.

The genes are TRBV19 and TRBJ1-5; 8 bases map to TRBD1. V lost 6 bases and J lost 2; bases outside the gene matches: 6. The CDR3 runs to 15 residues. In germline, CDR1 is LNHDA, CDR2 SQIVND (reference sequence). The CDR3 spells CASSDRGAGNQPQHF. DNA of the CDR3: TGTGCCAGTAGCGACAGGGGTGCGGGCAATCAGCCCCAGCATTTT.

This clonotype was seen once. The germline gene is not matched at one end of the junction; a read error may be the cause. The chain joins TRBV6-2 or TRBV6-3 to TRBJ1-5, with D possibly being TRBD1 (5 bases). The CDR3 extends over 16 amino acids. Germline V gene data show CDR1 as MNHEY and CDR2 as SVGEGT. In DNA form, the CDR3 reads TGCGCCAGCAGTCCCCTGAGGGAGGGGAGCAATCAGCCCCAGCATTTT. This translates into CASSPLREGSNQPQHF.

There are many counts of this clonotype. The chain links TRBV7-9 to TRBJ1-2; 7 positions agree with TRBD1. CDR3 length: 15 residues. Germline V gene data show CDR1 as SEHNR and CDR2 as FQNEAQ (reference sequence). Trimming took 4 bases from V and 8 from J; bases not matched to a gene: 13. Here the CDR3 reads CASSSGQERSRGYTF. The CDR3 region has the DNA TGTGCCAGCAGCTCCGGACAGGAACGATCTCGGGGCTACACCTTC.

The chain links TRBV28 to TRBJ1-1, with D tentatively TRBD1 (5 bases). Trimming shortened V by 4 bases and J by 1 base, and 19 bases separated the two germline ends. Germline-derived CDR1 and CDR2 are MDHEN and SYDVKM. This CDR3 spans 17 amino acids. CDR3 sequence (DNA): TGTGCCAGCAGTTCCTCGGGCTTTCTGGGGGGGAACACTGAAGCTTTCTTT. Translating it yields CASSSSGFLGGNTEAFF.

This clonotype was seen ten or more times. CDR3 region: CASRGGLEQYF. The CDR3 DNA sequence: TGTGCCAGCAGGGGGGGGCTCGAGCAGTACTTC. The genes are TRBV27 and TRBJ2-7; TRBD2 is a possible D gene (7 bases). This CDR3 comprises 11 residues. V lost 6 bases and J lost 6, with 9 bases in between. CDR1 is MNHEY, CDR2 SMNVEV, per germline (reference sequence).

Ten or more counts support this clonotype. The rearrangement links TRBV7-9 to TRBJ2-7, with TRBD1 as a possible D gene (5 bases). This CDR3 has 13 residues. Trimming took 4 bases from V and 7 from J, leaving 14 bases between them. Germline V CDR1 and CDR2: SEHNR, FQNEAQ (reference sequence). The CDR3 sequence: CASSSPHKGEQYF. Written as DNA, the CDR3 is TGTGCCAGCAGCTCACCACACAAGGGGGAGCAGTACTTC.

This chain connects TRBV7-8 to TRBJ2-5, with D maybe TRBD1 (6 bases). The CDR3 consists of 14 residues. Trimming took off 1 base at V and 3 bases at J, with 9 bases between the two ends. Germline CDR1 SGHVS, CDR2 FQNEAQ. The CDR3 coding sequence is TGTGCCAGCAGCTTAGGGACAGACAAAGAGACCCAGTACTTC. Translating gives CASSLGTDKETQYF.

This clonotype was counted a few times. The CDR3 region is CSVEETGVNTEAFF. In nucleotides, the CDR3 is TGCAGCGTTGAAGAGACAGGGGTGAACACTGAAGCTTTCTTT. The V and J genes are TRBV29-1 and TRBJ1-1; TRBD1 matches at 8 bases. V lost 0 bases to trimming and J lost 0 bases; unmatched junction nucleotides: 0. The CDR3 is 14 residues long. CDR1 and CDR2 (germline): SQVTM, ANQGSEA.

This clonotype occurred many times. This sequence joins TRBV20-1 and TRBJ1-2; D is unclear. The V gene's germline CDR1 is DFQATT and CDR2 SNEGSKA (reference sequence). Trimming stripped 0 bases from V and 4 bases from J, with 9 bases between. This CDR3 is built from 13 residues. The CDR3: CSARDLDFYGYTF. CDR3 DNA: TGCAGTGCTAGAGATCTTGATTTCTATGGCTACACCTTC.

This chain links TRBV6-1 with TRBJ2-7; D remains ambiguous. The V gene lost 3 bases and the J gene lost 5 bases, with 5 bases spanning the gap. Germline CDR1 and CDR2: MNHNS and SASEGT. The CDR3 runs to 11 residues. The CDR3 DNA sequence: TGTGCCAGCAGTGATTTCCACGAGCAGTACTTC. This codes for CASSDFHEQYF.

This clonotype occurred a few times. The rearrangement links TRBV18 to TRBJ1-2; no firm D call. The CDR3 totals 15 residues. Deletions cut 2 bases from V and 3 bases from J, with 13 bases between. Germline CDR1 KGHSH, CDR2 LQKENI. The chain's CDR3 is CASSPSPPSDYGYTF. The DNA for the CDR3 is TGTGCCAGCTCACCAAGTCCCCCTTCGGACTATGGCTACACCTTC. The whole variable domain, remainder taken from reference TRBV18 and TRBJ1-2, is NAGVMQNPRHLVRRRGQEARLRCSPMKGHSHVYWYRQLPEEGLKFMVYLQKENIIDESGMPKERFSAEFPKEGPSILRIQQVVRGDSAAYFCASSPSPPSDYGYTFGSGTRLTVV.

Regarding this clonotype: Germline is not matched at one junction end, which may reflect a read error. V is TRBV2 and J is TRBJ2-5, with 14 nucleotides matching TRBD2. The CDR3 has 16 residues. Germline V gene data show CDR1 as SNHLY and CDR2 as FYNNEI. CDR3 sequence: CVSTPTSGRAIETQYF. CDR3 DNA: TGTGTCAGCACCCCGACTAGCGGGAGGGCCATAGAGACCCAGTACTTC. The complete variable domain, with remaining parts taken from reference TRBV2 and TRBJ2-5, reads EPEVTQTPSHQVTQMGQEVILRCVPISNHLYFYWYRQILGQKVEFLVSFYNNEISEKSEIFDDQFSVERPDGSNFTLKIRSTKLEDSAMYFCVSTPTSGRAIETQYFGPGTRLLVL.

The CDR3 here is CATRQDLFTDTQYF. In nucleotides, the CDR3 is TGTGCCACCAGACAGGACCTATTCACAGATACGCAGTATTTT. The rearrangement uses TRBV15 and TRBJ2-3, with D tentatively TRBD1 (5 bases). The V end was cut by 6 bases, the J end by 2 bases, with 12 bases between. There are 14 residues in the CDR3. Looked up from germline, CDR1 is LNHNV and CDR2 is YYDKDF (reference sequence).

The J gene is TRBJ1-1, the V gene TRBV11-2, with a possible D match to TRBD1 (6 bases). Germline assignment: CDR1 SGHAT and CDR2 FQNNGV. The V gene lost 1 base and the J gene lost 3 bases, with 15 bases spanning the gap. The CDR3 has 16 residues. CDR3 loop: CASSLGLGGGYTEAFF. DNA for the CDR3: TGTGCCAGCAGCTTAGGGTTAGGGGGAGGGTACACTGAAGCTTTCTTT.

In this sample, this clonotype turned up many times. The V gene is TRBV7-8, the J gene TRBJ2-5; D uncertain. Germline assignment: CDR1 SGHVS and CDR2 FQNEAQ. Trimming took 1 base from V and 5 from J, leaving 11 bases between them. The CDR3 runs to 14 residues. The CDR3 loop reads CASSLVGSLETQYF. The CDR3 region has the DNA TGTGCCAGCAGCTTAGTTGGTAGCTTGGAGACCCAGTACTTC.

This clonotype was seen ten or more times. This sequence joins TRBV3-1 and TRBJ1-2, with TRBD1 matching 9 bases. Germline V gives CDR1 LGHDT, CDR2 YNNKEL (reference sequence). The V gene end was trimmed by 0 bases and the J gene end by 8 bases; junction bases not matched to a gene: 10. CDR3 size: 16 residues. CDR3 sequence: CASSQDRGQGGGGYTF. CDR3 coding DNA: TGTGCCAGCAGCCAAGATAGGGGACAGGGAGGAGGCGGCTACACCTTC. Based on the CDR3 plus reference TRBV3-1 and TRBJ1-2, the full variable domain is DTAVSQTPKYLVTQMGNDKSIKCEQNLGHDTMYWYKQDSKKFLKIMFSYNNKELIINETVPNRFSPKSPDKAHLNLHINSLELGDSAVYFCASSQDRGQGGGGYTFGSGTRLTVV.

This clonotype has at least ten counts. The chain uses TRBV19 and TRBJ1-5; a possible D gene is TRBD1 (6 bases). This CDR3 region has 16 residues. The germline CDR1 and CDR2 sequences are LNHDA and SQIVND (reference sequence). The V and J ends lost 6 bases and 0 bases respectively, with 15 bases between them. In DNA form, the CDR3 reads TGTGCCAGTAGCCACGGACAGACTTATAGCAATCAGCCCCAGCATTTT. Residues: CASSHGQTYSNQPQHF.

This clonotype was seen more than once but under ten times. V usage is TRBV4-3 and J usage is TRBJ2-7, with TRBD2 identical over 7 bases. CDR3 length: 16 residues. The V segment lost 0 bases and the J segment 3 bases; nucleotides outside the gene matches: 8. CDR1 and CDR2 from the germline V gene are LGHNA and YSLEER. The CDR3 here is CASSQDRLAEIYEQYF. The CDR3 DNA follows: TGCGCCAGCAGCCAAGATCGCCTAGCGGAGATCTACGAGCAGTACTTC.

This clonotype was detected only once. The rearrangement joins TRBV5-1 to TRBJ2-7, with TRBD1 matching over 8 bases. V lost 4 bases to trimming and J lost 5 bases; unmatched junction nucleotides: 8. The CDR3 loop spans 14 amino acids. Looked up from germline, CDR1 is SGHRS and CDR2 is YFSETQ. In nucleotides, the CDR3 is TGCGCCAGCAGCGGTGACAGGGGTTACCACGAGCAGTACTTC. Encoded protein: CASSGDRGYHEQYF.

This clonotype was counted a few times. The rearrangement uses TRBV9 and TRBJ2-7; TRBD1 might be the D (6 bases). From germline, CDR1 is SGDLS and CDR2 YYNGEE. The CDR3 runs 14 residues. V gave up 4 bases and J gave up 6 bases, with 17 bases separating them. CDR3 residues: CASSPPGGPFEQYF. In nucleotides, the CDR3 is TGTGCCAGCAGCCCCCCTGGGGGCCCCTTCGAGCAGTACTTC.